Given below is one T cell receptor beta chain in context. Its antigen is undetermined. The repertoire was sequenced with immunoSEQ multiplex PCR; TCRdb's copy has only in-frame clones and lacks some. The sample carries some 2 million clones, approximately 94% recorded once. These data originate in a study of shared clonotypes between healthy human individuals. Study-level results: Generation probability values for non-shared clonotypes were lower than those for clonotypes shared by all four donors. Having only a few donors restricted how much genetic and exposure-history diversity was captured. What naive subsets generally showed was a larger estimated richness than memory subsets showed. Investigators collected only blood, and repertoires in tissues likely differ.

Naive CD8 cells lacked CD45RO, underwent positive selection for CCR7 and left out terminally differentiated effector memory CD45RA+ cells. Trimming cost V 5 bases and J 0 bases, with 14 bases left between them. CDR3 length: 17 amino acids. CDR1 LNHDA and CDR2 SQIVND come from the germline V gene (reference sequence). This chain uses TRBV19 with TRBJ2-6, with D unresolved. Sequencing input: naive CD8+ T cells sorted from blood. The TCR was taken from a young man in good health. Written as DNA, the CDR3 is TGTGCCAGTAGTCCAACCGTCTGGAACTCTGGGGCCAACGTCCTGACTTTC. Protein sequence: CASSPTVWNSGANVLTF.